This T cell receptor (beta chain) was captured in a study of shared clonotypes between healthy human individuals. Study results and caveats: Sampling covered blood only; tissue repertoires likely differ.

Notes on this clone: Its antigen remains unidentified.

Those who donated were healthy HIV-negative adults, with no recent acute infections or vaccinations reported. Nashville, Tennessee was home to all donors, who were Caucasian adults. CDR3 size: 11 residues. Trimming took off 4 bases at V and 7 bases at J, with 9 bases between the two ends. Germline CDR1 reads SGHTS; CDR2 reads YDEGEE. The method was immunoSEQ multiplex PCR; TCRdb's version includes in-frame clones alone and lacks a portion of them. The table lists about 490,000 clones, less than 80% of them singletons. The receptor comes from a woman in her 40s in good health. Some clones in this sample may be carry-over from other donors' samples. Sequenced sample: PBMCs. The chain uses TRBV5-8 and TRBJ2-7; D uncertain. The chain's CDR3 is CASSPQFEQYF. Written as DNA, the CDR3 is TGTGCCAGCAGCCCCCAATTTGAGCAGTACTTC.